Below, 14 T cell receptor beta chains from the same sample are listed, as sequenced in a study of CD8 T cells in ankylosing spondylitis. TCRdb itself ran the 5' RACE reads through MiXCR, one entry per CDR3 protein. The data show tens of thousands of distinct CDR3 sequences, less than 20% seen once. Material: blood. These TCRs come from a male donor with ankylosing spondylitis or in good health (not recorded which).

This clonotype appeared many times. The rearrangement links TRBV4-3 to TRBJ1-1; 7 nucleotides line up with TRBD1. Trimming cost V 2 bases and J 2 bases; bases outside gene matches: 8. The CDR3 has 16 amino acids. In germline, CDR1 is LGHNA, CDR2 YSLEER. DNA of the CDR3: TGCGCCAGCAGCCAAACCGGGACAGCCCTTAACACTGAAGCTTTCTTT. It codes for CASSQTGTALNTEAFF.

This clonotype was seen a handful of times. The chain has TRBV7-6 and TRBJ2-3, with 9 bases identical to TRBD2. This CDR3 has 14 amino acids. The germline CDR1 and CDR2 sequences are SGHVS and FNYEAQ. V was clipped by 8 bases and J by 7 bases; unmatched bases: 10. This CDR3 reads CASVKGLALNTQYF. In DNA form, the CDR3 reads TGTGCCAGCGTTAAAGGACTAGCGCTAAATACGCAGTATTTT.

This clonotype occurred many times. The chain is built from TRBV4-1 and TRBJ2-2; D unresolved. The germline V gene encodes CDR1 MGHRA and CDR2 YSYEKL. This CDR3 has 16 residues. V lost 0 bases, J lost 2 bases, and 10 bases lay in between. DNA for the CDR3: TGCGCCAGCAGCCAAGACAGCAATATAAACACCGGGGAGCTGTTTTTT. Amino acid sequence: CASSQDSNINTGELFF.

This clonotype has at least ten counts. The chain joins TRBV12-3 or TRBV12-4 to TRBJ2-1; 9 bases are shared with TRBD2. The CDR3 has 14 residues. Trimming took 7 bases from V and 3 from J; bases not matched to a gene: 4. CDR3 sequence: CASIGTSNYNEQFF. Written as DNA, the CDR3 is TGTGCCAGCATCGGGACTAGCAACTACAATGAGCAGTTCTTC.

This clonotype came up a few times. The chain has TRBV7-3 and TRBJ2-1; no firm D call. Trimming left V 5 bases short and J 2 bases short, with 16 bases between. The CDR3 runs 16 residues. CDR1 SGHTA and CDR2 FQGTGA come from the germline V gene. CDR3 nucleotide sequence: TGTGCCAGCAGCCCCTCTCGGGTAAGCCCCTACAATGAGCAGTTCTTC. This encodes CASSPSRVSPYNEQFF.

This clonotype was seen many times. The gene calls are TRBV12-3 or TRBV12-4 and TRBJ2-1, with D possibly TRBD2 on 6 matching bases. The ends were cut back, 5 bases at V and 10 bases at J, with 12 bases in the middle. The CDR3 is made up of 12 amino acids. The CDR3 nucleotides read TGTGCCAGCAGTCCCGGGAGAGGGGAGCAGTTCTTC. Translated: CASSPGRGEQFF.

J is TRBJ2-2 and V is TRBV29-1; D uncertain. Germline assignment: CDR1 SQVTM and CDR2 ANQGSEA. This CDR3 has 11 residues. With 8 bases removed from V and 2 bases from J, the gap between germline ends came to 6 bases. CDR3 loop: CSTTNTGELFF. The CDR3 DNA sequence: TGCAGCACGACCAACACCGGGGAGCTGTTTTTT.

This clonotype was seen only a few times. The chain has TRBV29-1 and TRBJ2-7, with TRBD1 as a possible D gene (7 bases). V shed 7 bases and J shed 8 bases, with 21 bases lying between them. This CDR3 has 13 amino acids. Germline lookup yields CDR1 SQVTM and CDR2 ANQGSEA. CDR3 nucleotides: TGCAGCGGACGCCAGGGGGGCGGTACGCAGCAGTACTTC. Its translation: CSGRQGGGTQQYF.

In this sample, this clonotype turned up many times. The chain joins TRBV20-1 to TRBJ1-5, with a possible D match to TRBD1 (6 bases). CDR1 is DFQATT and CDR2 is SNEGSKA in the germline V gene (reference sequence). The V end lost 6 bases, the J end lost 2 bases, and 14 bases lay between the germline ends. This CDR3 has 14 amino acids. Written as DNA, the CDR3 is TGCAGTGCAAGGGGGGGAAGTGGCAATCAGCCCCAGCATTTT. It is translated as CSARGGSGNQPQHF.

This clonotype turned up a few times. The J gene is TRBJ1-2, the V gene TRBV6-2 or TRBV6-3; D might be TRBD1 (5 bases). There are 14 residues in the CDR3. With 6 bases removed from V and 8 bases from J, the gap between germline ends came to 19 bases. Germline V gene data show CDR1 as MNHEY and CDR2 as SVGEGT. Here the CDR3 reads CASSQPGLPRGYTF. CDR3 DNA: TGTGCCAGCAGCCAACCGGGACTCCCTCGCGGCTACACCTTC.

This clonotype appeared many times. This chain joins TRBV29-1 and TRBJ1-1; 9 bases align to TRBD1. Germline assignment: CDR1 SQVTM and CDR2 ANQGSEA. Trimming removed 5 bases from V and 1 base from J; junction bases left unmatched: 11. The CDR3 covers 16 residues. CDR3 loop: CSVTGQGGGGNTEAFF. As DNA, the CDR3 is TGCAGCGTTACGGGACAGGGAGGCGGGGGGAACACTGAAGCTTTCTTT. The complete variable domain, with remaining parts taken from reference TRBV29-1 and TRBJ1-1, reads SAVISQKPSRDICQRGTSLTIQCQVDSQVTMMFWYRQQPGQSLTLIATANQGSEATYESGFVIDKFPISRPNLTFSTLTVSNMSPEDSSIYLCSVTGQGGGGNTEAFFGQGTRLTVV.

The chain is built from TRBV20-1 and TRBJ2-3, with 8 nucleotides matching TRBD2. V lost 3 bases and J lost 5; bases outside the gene matches: 7. The CDR3 loop spans 14 amino acids. Germline V gene sequence: CDR1 DFQATT, CDR2 SNEGSKA (reference sequence). The CDR3: CSASSGEDGDTQYF. CDR3 bases: TGCAGTGCTAGTAGCGGGGAAGACGGAGATACGCAGTATTTT.

The sample holds many counts of this clonotype. The genes are TRBV6-6 and TRBJ2-1; D is unresolved. Germline V lookup: CDR1 MNHNY, CDR2 SVGAGI (reference sequence). V shed 2 bases and J shed 12 bases, with 5 bases lying between them. This CDR3 has 10 amino acids. The CDR3 is CASSYSRQFF. For the CDR3, the DNA is TGTGCCAGCAGTTACAGTAGGCAGTTCTTC.

This clonotype has only a few counts. The chain combines TRBV15 with TRBJ2-2; 8 bases are shared with TRBD1. The V gene end was trimmed by 1 base and the J gene end by 2 bases; junction bases not matched to a gene: 3. CDR1 and CDR2 from the germline V gene are LNHNV and YYDKDF (reference sequence). The CDR3 length is 16 residues. The CDR3 sequence is CATSRGGTGNTGELFF. DNA of the CDR3: TGTGCCACCAGCAGAGGTGGGACAGGTAACACCGGGGAGCTGTTTTTT. Looking up the rest from reference TRBV15 and TRBJ2-2 gives the full variable domain: DAMVIQNPRYQVTQFGKPVTLSCSQTLNHNVMYWYQQKSSQAPKLLFHYYDKDFNNEADTPDNFQSRRPNTSFCFLDIRSPGLGDTAMYLCATSRGGTGNTGELFFGEGSRLTVL.